The 29 T cell receptor beta chains in this list originate from one sample, sequenced in a study of blood T cell repertoires in COVID-19. Clones were sequenced by immunoSEQ multiplex PCR, and TCRdb holds only the in-frame ones, with some missing. The sample records fewer than 350,000 clones, around 81% being singletons. Sequencing was carried out using peripheral blood. These receptors came from a woman aged 60 to 75 with active or convalescent COVID-19.

The chain uses TRBV5-1 and TRBJ2-7, with D maybe TRBD1 (5 bases). This CDR3 spans 15 amino acids. Germline CDR1 reads SGHRS; CDR2 reads YFSETQ. The V and J ends lost 0 bases and 0 bases respectively, with 10 bases between them. DNA for the CDR3: TGCGCCAGCAGCTTGGGGGGCTGGGGCTCCTACGAGCAGTACTTC. It codes for CASSLGGWGSYEQYF.

The V call is TRBV5-5, the J call TRBJ1-1; D gene uncertain. The germline CDR1 and CDR2 sequences are SGHKS and YYEKEE (reference sequence). The CDR3 runs 13 residues. The germline V and J ends were trimmed by 4 bases and 3 bases, with 10 bases remaining between them. This chain's CDR3 is CASSRNSDTEAFF. The CDR3 region has the DNA TGTGCCAGCAGCCGGAACAGTGACACTGAAGCTTTCTTT.

The V and J genes are TRBV5-1 and TRBJ1-2, with 9 positions matching TRBD1. The CDR3 sequence is 16 residues long. CDR1 and CDR2 from the germline V gene are SGHRS and YFSETQ. With V trimmed by 5 bases and J by 2 bases, 10 bases remained unmatched. The CDR3 sequence is CASSQPGQGSNYGYTF. In DNA, the CDR3 is TGCGCCAGCAGTCAACCGGGACAGGGTTCGAACTATGGCTACACCTTC.

V usage is TRBV5-1 and J usage is TRBJ2-3; D remains ambiguous. CDR3 size: 13 residues. Between the trimmed V and J ends, which lost 6 bases and 0 bases, there was a span of 8 bases. CDR1 and CDR2 from the germline V gene are SGHRS and YFSETQ. The CDR3 protein is CASTGSSTDTQYF. In DNA form, the CDR3 reads TGCGCCAGCACAGGTTCTAGCACAGATACGCAGTATTTT.

J is TRBJ1-2 and V is TRBV10-3; D might be TRBD1 (6 bases). The length of the CDR3 is 12 residues. With 9 bases removed from V and 2 bases from J, the gap between germline ends came to 10 bases. CDR1 and CDR2 from the germline V gene are ENHRY and SYGVKD. The CDR3 nucleotides are TGTGCCATTAAGGACAGAAACTATGGCTACACCTTC. Encoded protein: CAIKDRNYGYTF.

The chain joins TRBV9 to TRBJ2-1, with TRBD1 identical over 7 bases. The CDR3 totals 14 residues. V lost 0 bases, J lost 7 bases, and 4 bases stayed unmatched. The germline gives CDR1 SGDLS, CDR2 YYNGEE. The CDR3 sequence: CASSVVPQGNEQFF. DNA for the CDR3: TGTGCCAGCAGCGTAGTCCCACAGGGGAATGAGCAGTTCTTC.

This sequence joins TRBV30 and TRBJ2-4, with 9 positions matching TRBD1. Trimming removed 0 bases from V and 7 bases from J; junction bases left unmatched: 4. The CDR3 is 14 amino acids. The V gene's germline CDR1 is GTSNPN and CDR2 SVGIG (reference sequence). The CDR3 protein is CAWSVTGGFNIQYF. The CDR3 DNA follows: TGTGCCTGGAGTGTAACAGGGGGCTTCAACATTCAGTACTTC.

The chain is built from TRBV2 and TRBJ1-2, with D unclear. The CDR3 contains 13 residues. V lost 3 bases to trimming and J lost 3 bases, with 8 bases between them. The germline V gene encodes CDR1 SNHLY and CDR2 FYNNEI. In nucleotides, the CDR3 is TGTGCCAGCAGTGAGGAGAGGGACTATGGCTACACCTTC. This gives the protein CASSEERDYGYTF.

The V and J genes are TRBV5-6 and TRBJ2-1, with D possibly being TRBD2 (6 bases). The CDR3 totals 18 residues. CDR1 and CDR2 from the germline V gene are SGHDT and YYEEEE. Between the trimmed V and J ends, which lost 2 bases and 5 bases, there was a span of 23 bases. In DNA form, the CDR3 reads TGTGCCAGCAGCTTCCCGGGGTTGGCTAGCGACGGGGACAATGAGCAGTTCTTC. It is translated as CASSFPGLASDGDNEQFF.

V gene TRBV24-1 combines with J gene TRBJ2-3, with 8 bases that match TRBD2. This CDR3 spans 16 amino acids. The V segment lost 2 bases and the J segment 2 bases; nucleotides outside the gene matches: 5. Germline V gene lookup returns CDR1 KGHDR and CDR2 SFDVKD. The CDR3 region is CATSDSVAGYTDTQYF. The CDR3 DNA sequence: TGTGCCACCAGTGATTCCGTAGCGGGGTACACAGATACGCAGTATTTT.

This clone was counted once. The V and J genes are TRBV10-3 and TRBJ2-5; TRBD1 matches 9 bases. This CDR3 comprises 15 residues. The germline gives CDR1 ENHRY, CDR2 SYGVKD. The ends lost 6 bases at V and 4 bases at J; junction bases unmatched: 9. DNA for the CDR3: TGTGCCATCAGCTCGACAGGGGGAGAGGCAGAGACCCAGTACTTC. Encoded protein: CAISSTGGEAETQYF.

The chain carries TRBV2 and TRBJ1-1; TRBD1 is a possible D gene (6 bases). Looked up from germline, CDR1 is SNHLY and CDR2 is FYNNEI. The ends were cut back, 8 bases at V and 4 bases at J, with 14 bases in the middle. This CDR3 is built from 13 residues. The CDR3 sequence is CASAKQGVTEAFF. CDR3 sequence (DNA): TGTGCCAGCGCAAAACAGGGAGTCACTGAAGCTTTCTTT. The whole variable domain, remainder taken from reference TRBV2 and TRBJ1-1, is EPEVTQTPSHQVTQMGQEVILRCVPISNHLYFYWYRQILGQKVEFLVSFYNNEISEKSEIFDDQFSVERPDGSNFTLKIRSTKLEDSAMYFCASAKQGVTEAFFGQGTRLTVV.

This rearrangement joins TRBV7-8 to TRBJ1-5; possible D gene TRBD1, 5 bases. V was shortened by 4 bases and J by 5 bases, with 12 bases between the two germline ends. This CDR3 contains 14 residues. CDR1 is SGHVS, CDR2 FQNEAQ, per germline. CDR3 residues: CASSWGGTDQPQHF. DNA of the CDR3: TGTGCCAGCAGCTGGGGGGGGACGGATCAGCCCCAGCATTTT.

V gene TRBV4-1 combines with J gene TRBJ2-5; 8 bases are shared with TRBD1. V lost 4 bases and J lost 4; bases outside the gene matches: 11. The CDR3 contains 16 residues. Per the germline V gene, CDR1 is MGHRA and CDR2 is YSYEKL. CDR3 in amino acids: CASSLTGQAVVETQYF. The CDR3 coding sequence is TGCGCCAGCAGCCTTACGGGACAGGCCGTCGTAGAGACCCAGTACTTC.

V and J are TRBV19 and TRBJ1-1, with TRBD1 matching over 8 bases. CDR3 length equals 14 residues. Germline trimming cut 10 bases from V and 2 bases from J; bases unmatched to any gene: 9. CDR1 and CDR2 from the germline V gene are LNHDA and SQIVND (reference sequence). The CDR3 nucleotides are TGTGCCACCTCAGACAGGGGCCCTAACACTGAAGCTTTCTTT. This codes for CATSDRGPNTEAFF.

The chain uses TRBV7-3 and TRBJ2-1, with 9 bases matching TRBD2. Germline values: CDR1 SGHTA, CDR2 FQGTGA. The V and J ends lost 5 bases and 10 bases, in that order; junction bases with no gene match: 9. The CDR3 covers 14 residues. The CDR3 nucleotides read TGTGCCAGCAGCCGAGCGGGGGGCCGTGAAGAGCAGTTCTTC. Amino acids: CASSRAGGREEQFF.

Here the CDR3 DNA reads TGTGCCAGTAGTCCCCCGGGACTAGCGGTATCGAACACCGGGGAGCTGTTTTTT. Amino acid sequence: CASSPPGLAVSNTGELFF. The chain carries TRBV19 and TRBJ2-2, with TRBD2 matching over 11 bases. Germline V lookup: CDR1 LNHDA, CDR2 SQIVND (reference sequence). After removal of 5 bases from V and 0 bases from J, the junction contained 8 bases not matched to a gene. The CDR3 contains 18 residues.

This chain links TRBV5-1 with TRBJ2-3; 9 bases align to TRBD2. The length of the CDR3 is 15 residues. Germline V lookup: CDR1 SGHRS, CDR2 YFSETQ. Unmatched junction bases numbered 5, after V lost 5 bases and J lost 1 base. The CDR3 nucleotides are TGCGCCAGCAGTTTTGCGGGGGGGGGCACAGATACGCAGTATTTT. Protein: CASSFAGGGTDTQYF.

The rearrangement joins TRBV6-5 to TRBJ2-3; no clear D gene. The germline V gene encodes CDR1 MNHEY and CDR2 SVGAGI. The CDR3 has 12 amino acids. V was trimmed by 6 bases and J by 1 base, leaving 5 bases between them. CDR3 sequence reads: CASSAGTDTQYF. The CDR3 DNA reads as TGTGCCAGCAGCGCGGGCACAGATACGCAGTATTTT.

The V and J genes are TRBV19 and TRBJ1-2; 8 positions agree with TRBD1. CDR1 and CDR2 (germline): LNHDA, SQIVND (reference sequence). The CDR3 is made up of 15 amino acids. Trimming cost V 6 bases and J 2 bases; bases outside gene matches: 8. CDR3 sequence: CASRSGQGNNYGYTF. CDR3 nucleotide sequence: TGTGCCAGTAGAAGTGGACAGGGCAACAACTATGGCTACACCTTC.

V gene TRBV29-1 combines with J gene TRBJ2-7, with 9 positions matching TRBD1. V was clipped by 3 bases and J by 6 bases; unmatched bases: 15. Germline assignment: CDR1 SQVTM and CDR2 ANQGSEA. The length of the CDR3 is 16 residues. As DNA, the CDR3 is TGCAGCGTTGACTCCTCGGGACAGGGCCGAGCGTGCGAGCAGTACTTC. This translates into CSVDSSGQGRACEQYF.

The chain joins TRBV27 to TRBJ1-1; 8 bases map to TRBD1. Germline lookup yields CDR1 MNHEY and CDR2 SMNVEV (reference sequence). The CDR3 contains 12 residues. After removal of 6 bases from V and 5 bases from J, the junction contained 2 bases not matched to a gene. CDR3 region: CASSTGGTEAFF. The CDR3 nucleotides are TGTGCCAGCAGCACAGGGGGAACTGAAGCTTTCTTT.

This chain uses TRBV25-1 with TRBJ1-2; TRBD1 matches 7 bases. The CDR3 is made up of 16 amino acids. V shed 4 bases and J 4 bases; nucleotides not matched to a gene: 12. Germline V gives CDR1 MGHDK, CDR2 SYGVNS. The CDR3 is CASSGGGGQSLYGYTF. In nucleotides, the CDR3 is TGTGCCAGCAGTGGCGGGGGGGGACAGTCTCTCTATGGCTACACCTTC.

The V call is TRBV5-1, the J call TRBJ2-5; 7 bases are a match to TRBD1. The CDR3 has 14 residues. Trimming took 4 bases from V and 2 from J; bases not matched to a gene: 5. Germline CDR1 reads SGHRS; CDR2 reads YFSETQ. As DNA, the CDR3 is TGCGCCAGCAGCCAGGGACAGCTTCAAGAGACCCAGTACTTC. Amino acid sequence: CASSQGQLQETQYF.

The V gene is TRBV7-7, the J gene TRBJ2-2; 8 positions match TRBD1. V shed 5 bases and J 5 bases; nucleotides not matched to a gene: 4. CDR3 length: 14 amino acids. Per the germline V gene, CDR1 is SSHAT and CDR2 is FNYEAQ (reference sequence). DNA of the CDR3: TGTGCCAGCAGCGTTCGACAGGGGACCGGGGAGCTGTTTTTT. Protein sequence: CASSVRQGTGELFF.

With regard to this clone: The junction and the germline gene differ at one end; a read error may be behind it. The chain recombines TRBV6-5 with TRBJ1-1; 8 nucleotides match TRBD1. Per the germline V gene, CDR1 is MNHEY and CDR2 is SVGAGI. CDR3 length: 15 residues. CDR3 sequence reads: CTSSYSRQGSTEAFF. The CDR3 region has the DNA TGTACCAGCAGTTACTCGAGACAGGGGTCCACTGAAGCTTTCTTT.

The CDR3 DNA is TGTGCCAGCAGCTTAGGAGTATGGACTAGCGGGCAAGAGACCCAGTACTTC. Translation: CASSLGVWTSGQETQYF. The chain links TRBV7-9 to TRBJ2-5; TRBD2 aligns across 11 bases. The CDR3 is 17 amino acids. The germline CDR1 and CDR2 sequences are SEHNR and FQNEAQ (reference sequence). Germline trimming cut 1 base from V and 2 bases from J; bases unmatched to any gene: 6.

This clone occurred once. V is TRBV6-5 and J is TRBJ2-5; tentative D call: TRBD1 (6 bases). The CDR3 is 14 amino acids. Trimming left V 6 bases short and J 1 base short, with 12 bases between. Germline lookup yields CDR1 MNHEY and CDR2 SVGAGI. CDR3 sequence reads: CASRYRQAQETQYF. CDR3 DNA sequence: TGTGCCAGCAGGTATAGACAGGCCCAAGAGACCCAGTACTTC.

A few counts support this clone. The chain uses TRBV18 and TRBJ1-4; 7 bases align to TRBD1. Germline CDR1 and CDR2: KGHSH and LQKENI. The junction had 4 bases not matched to a gene; V was cut back by 6 bases and J by 0 bases. This CDR3 comprises 15 residues. The CDR3: CASSDRASTNEKLFF. In DNA form, the CDR3 reads TGTGCCAGCTCCGACAGGGCTTCAACTAATGAAAAACTGTTTTTT.